This TCR beta chain was profiled in a study of blood T cells in healthy people across ages. As for the study in general: Capture by template switching was about one barcoded beta molecule per two T cells.

V was clipped by 2 bases and J by 3 bases, with 17 bases between them. There are 16 residues in the CDR3. Germline-derived CDR1 and CDR2 are SEHNR and FQNEAQ (reference sequence). Isolated per sample were at least 7 million PBMCs. Primed by a sample-barcoded 5' primer and a J-beta primer mix, a second PCR proceeded for about 6 to 12 cycles. A single record per CDR3 protein comes from TCRdb applying MiXCR to the 5' RACE reads. The sample consists of 920,000 or so distinct CDR3 sequences, around 43% of them appearing once. The sample consisted of blood. The sequence derives from a woman aged 55-70 years in good health. The chain couples TRBV7-9 to TRBJ2-7, with D tentatively TRBD2 (5 bases). CDR3 protein: CASSLFTERMVYEQYF. CDR3 in DNA: TGTGCCAGCAGCTTATTTACCGAGCGGATGGTCTACGAGCAGTACTTC. The variable domain in full, with the rest retrieved from reference TRBV7-9 and TRBJ2-7, is DTGVSQNPRHKITKRGQNVTFRCDPISEHNRLYWYRQTLGQGPEFLTYFQNEAQLEKSRLLSDRFSAERPKGSFSTLEIQRTEQGDSAMYLCASSLFTERMVYEQYFGPGTRLTVT.